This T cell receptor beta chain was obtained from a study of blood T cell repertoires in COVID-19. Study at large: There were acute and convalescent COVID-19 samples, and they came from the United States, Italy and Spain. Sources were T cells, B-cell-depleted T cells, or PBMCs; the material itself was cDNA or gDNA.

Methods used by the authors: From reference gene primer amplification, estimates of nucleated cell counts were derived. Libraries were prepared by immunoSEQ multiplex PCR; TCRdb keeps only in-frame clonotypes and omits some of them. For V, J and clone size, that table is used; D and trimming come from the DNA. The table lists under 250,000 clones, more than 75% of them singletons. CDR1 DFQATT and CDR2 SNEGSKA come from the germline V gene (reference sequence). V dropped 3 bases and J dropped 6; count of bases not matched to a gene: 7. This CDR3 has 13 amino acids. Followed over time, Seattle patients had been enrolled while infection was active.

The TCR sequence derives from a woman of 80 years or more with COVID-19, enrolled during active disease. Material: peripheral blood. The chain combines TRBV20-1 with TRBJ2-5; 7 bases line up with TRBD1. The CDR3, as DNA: TGCAGTGCTAGTGACAGGGTTGGTCAGACCCAGTACTTC. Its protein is CSASDRVGQTQYF.